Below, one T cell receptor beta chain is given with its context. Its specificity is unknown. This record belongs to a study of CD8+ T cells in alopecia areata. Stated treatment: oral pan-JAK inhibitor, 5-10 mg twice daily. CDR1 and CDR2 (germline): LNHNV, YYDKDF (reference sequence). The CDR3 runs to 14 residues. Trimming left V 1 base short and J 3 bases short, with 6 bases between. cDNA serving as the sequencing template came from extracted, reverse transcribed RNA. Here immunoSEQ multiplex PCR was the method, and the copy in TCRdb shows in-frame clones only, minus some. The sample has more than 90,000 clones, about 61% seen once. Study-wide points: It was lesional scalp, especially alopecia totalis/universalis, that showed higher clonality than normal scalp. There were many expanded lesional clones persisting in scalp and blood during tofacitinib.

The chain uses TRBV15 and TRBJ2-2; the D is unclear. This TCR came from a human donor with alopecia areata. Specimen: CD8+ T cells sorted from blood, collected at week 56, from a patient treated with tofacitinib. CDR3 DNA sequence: TGTGCCACCAGCAGAGTGGTAGACACCGGGGAGCTGTTTTTT. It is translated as CATSRVVDTGELFF.